The rows below give T cell receptor beta chains drawn from one sample of a study of response to subunit inactivated influenza vaccine. TCRdb analysed the RT-PCR reads with MiXCR anew, one entry per CDR3 protein. Here the sample spans around 570,000 distinct CDR3 sequences, around 8% being singletons. Sequenced here: PBMCs from blood, sampled 23 months after vaccination. Receptors were obtained from a man in his fifties or sixties who received an inactivated influenza vaccine. Both conserved end residues are part of each CDR3. The D gene is left open where the match is weak. A clone size is listed for some rows: how often the clone was seen (once, few, many), or a class if it is expanded.

D gene	clone size	J gene	V gene	CDR3 DNA	CDR3 protein
TRBD2	many	TRBJ2-3	TRBV6-2/TRBV6-3	TGTGCCAGCAGTTACCTTAAGCGGGAGACAGATACGCAGTATTTT	CASSYLKRETDTQYF
TRBD2	few	TRBJ2-3	TRBV14	TGTGCCAGCAGTCGTGGGACTAGCGGGAGTGCAGGCACAGATACGCAGTATTTT	CASSRGTSGSAGTDTQYF
TRBD2	few	TRBJ2-7	TRBV7-8	TGTGCCAGCAGCTTGACGGGAGGCATCTCCTACGAGCAGTACTTC	CASSLTGGISYEQYF
NA	NA	TRBJ2-5	TRBV7-2	TGTGCCAGCAGCTTAGTGGGGAATCCGCAAGAGACCCAGTACTTC	CASSLVGNPQETQYF
NA	NA	TRBJ2-3	TRBV5-1	TGCGCCAGCAGCCACCCGACCGTGGATACGCAGTATTTT	CASSHPTVDTQYF
NA	NA	TRBJ2-5	TRBV15	TGTGCCACCAGCAGAGATGTTTTAGTGAAAGAGACCCAGTACTTC	CATSRDVLVKETQYF
NA	many	TRBJ2-2	TRBV20-1	TGCAGTGCTAGAGCCAGAGGACAACCGAACACCGGGGAGCTGTTTTTT	CSARARGQPNTGELFF
NA	NA	TRBJ1-2	TRBV12-3/TRBV12-4	TGTGCCAGCAGTTTCCTCAATGGCTACACCTTC	CASSFLNGYTF
NA	many	TRBJ2-3	TRBV28	TGTGCCAGCAGTGACCCACGATTCGGCCTTTCATCTAGCACAGATACGCAGTATTTT	CASSDPRFGLSSSTDTQYF
NA	NA	TRBJ2-5	TRBV4-3	TGCGCCAGCAGCCAAGAAGAAGGTGCCGAGACCCAGTACTTC	CASSQEEGAETQYF
NA	few	TRBJ2-3	TRBV12-3/TRBV12-4	TGTGCCAGCAGTTTAAACGATGTGAATACGCAGTATTTT	CASSLNDVNTQYF
NA	NA	TRBJ2-4	TRBV18	TGTGCCAGCTCACCCCGATCGGGAAAAAACATTCAGTACTTC	CASSPRSGKNIQYF
NA	NA	TRBJ1-1	TRBV18	TGTGCCAGCTCACCACTTAACGACAGAAACACTGAAGCTTTCTTT	CASSPLNDRNTEAFF
TRBD1	NA	TRBJ1-3	TRBV10-3	TGTGCCATCAGTGAGTCGACGGGACAGGGGCGAAACACCATATATTTT	CAISESTGQGRNTIYF
TRBD1	few	TRBJ1-2	TRBV4-3	TGCGCCAGCAGCCAAGACCCAGGGGGCGCGAGGAGCTACACCTTC	CASSQDPGGARSYTF
TRBD2	NA	TRBJ2-7	TRBV10-2	TGCGCCAGCACAAGAGCGGGGGCATCCTACGAGCAGTACTTC	CASTRAGASYEQYF
TRBD2	many	TRBJ2-7	TRBV7-2	TGTGCCAGCAGCTTAGTAGCGGGGGGAAGGGGGTTCGAGCAGTACTTC	CASSLVAGGRGFEQYF
NA	few	TRBJ2-1	TRBV28	TGTGCCAGCAGACCGGACGGAACCAATGAGCAGTTCTTC	CASRPDGTNEQFF
NA	NA	TRBJ2-7	TRBV7-6	TGTGCCAGCAGCCTGTATGACGGATCCTACGAGCAGTACTTC	CASSLYDGSYEQYF
TRBD1	NA	TRBJ2-2	TRBV19	TGTGCCAGTAGTAAGAGGTGGGGACAGGAAAATACGAACACCGGGGAGCTGTTTTTT	CASSKRWGQENTNTGELFF
TRBD2	few	TRBJ2-5	TRBV11-3	TGTGCCAGCAGCCCCGGCGGGGGGGATCAAGAGACCCAGTACTTC	CASSPGGGDQETQYF
TRBD2	NA	TRBJ2-7	TRBV6-6	TGTGTCAGCAGTATACTGGGGGGGAACGAGCAGTACTTC	CVSSILGGNEQYF
NA	few	TRBJ1-2	TRBV12-3/TRBV12-4	TGTGCCAGCAGTTCCGGGGGGGTATATGGCTACACCTTC	CASSSGGVYGYTF